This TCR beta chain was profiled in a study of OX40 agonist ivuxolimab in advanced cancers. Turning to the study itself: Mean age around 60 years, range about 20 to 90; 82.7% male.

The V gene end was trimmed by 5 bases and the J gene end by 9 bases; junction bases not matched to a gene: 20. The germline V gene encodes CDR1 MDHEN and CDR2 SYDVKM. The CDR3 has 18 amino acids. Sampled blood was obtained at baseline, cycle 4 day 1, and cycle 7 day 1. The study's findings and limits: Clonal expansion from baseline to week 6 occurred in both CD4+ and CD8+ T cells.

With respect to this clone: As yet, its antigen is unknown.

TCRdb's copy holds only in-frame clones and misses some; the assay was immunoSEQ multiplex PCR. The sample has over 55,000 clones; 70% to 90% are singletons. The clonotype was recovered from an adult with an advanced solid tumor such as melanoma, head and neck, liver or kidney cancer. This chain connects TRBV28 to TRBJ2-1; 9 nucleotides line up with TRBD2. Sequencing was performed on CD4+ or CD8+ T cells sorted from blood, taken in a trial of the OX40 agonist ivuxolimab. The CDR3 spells CASSLSWNRRGGHGEQFF. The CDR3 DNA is TGTGCCAGCAGTCTGTCCTGGAATCGGCGGGGGGGCCACGGTGAGCAGTTCTTC.